Shown below are 31 T cell receptor beta chains from a single sample sequenced in a study of blood T cell repertoires in COVID-19 (TCRdb year 2020). Libraries were built with the immunoSEQ multiplex PCR assay. The clones in this table, taken by TCRdb from immuneACCESS, are in-frame only. Not every clone is retained; where verified, under half of the shortfall comes from an unresolved V gene, and the cause of the rest is unknown. The sample yields 43,000 or so clones; about four fifths were counted once. Of the sample, less than 25% is held by the ten largest clones. Material for sequencing was peripheral blood. These receptor sequences come from a woman between 55 and 75 years old with acute or convalescent COVID-19.

Details on this clone: At one end the junction does not follow the germline gene, possibly because of a read error. This chain links TRBV6-2 or TRBV6-3 with TRBJ2-5, with TRBD2 matching over 12 bases. CDR3 length: 15 residues. Germline V CDR1 and CDR2: MNHEY, SVGEGT. Here the CDR3 DNA reads TGTGCCACCAGTAGGACTAGCGGGATTCTGGAGACCCAGTACTTC. Residues: CATSRTSGILETQYF.

The chain couples TRBV19 to TRBJ2-7; 9 bases fit TRBD1. This CDR3 is built from 14 residues. Losses at the gene ends were 3 bases for V and 1 base for J; bases not matched to a gene: 1. Germline CDR1 LNHDA, CDR2 SQIVND (reference sequence). The CDR3 reads CASSMTGGSYEQYF. Here the CDR3 DNA reads TGTGCCAGTAGTATGACAGGGGGATCCTACGAGCAGTACTTC.

This clone is a singleton in its sample. CDR3 sequence: CASSVFALGQFSTDTQYF. The DNA of the CDR3 is TGTGCCAGCAGCGTATTTGCGCTTGGACAGTTTAGCACAGATACGCAGTATTTT. This sequence joins TRBV9 and TRBJ2-3; perhaps TRBD1 as D (6 bases). The CDR3 is 18 residues long. V was trimmed by 1 base and J by 0 bases, leaving 18 bases between them. Germline V gene lookup returns CDR1 SGDLS and CDR2 YYNGEE.

This CDR3 reads CASSSGQGGTEAFF. In nucleotides, the CDR3 is TGTGCCAGCAGTTCGGGACAGGGAGGAACTGAAGCTTTCTTT. This chain joins TRBV27 and TRBJ1-1, with 9 bases aligning to TRBD1. Per the germline V gene, CDR1 is MNHEY and CDR2 is SMNVEV (reference sequence). V was clipped by 4 bases and J by 5 bases; unmatched bases: 5. The CDR3 is 14 residues long.

The chain carries TRBV5-1 and TRBJ1-1, with D possibly TRBD1 on 5 matching bases. CDR1 is SGHRS, CDR2 YFSETQ, per germline. V gave up 2 bases and J gave up 6 bases, with 11 bases separating them. This CDR3 is 13 amino acids long. CDR3 DNA: TGCGCCAGCAGCTTAAGGGGAGGCGCTGAAGCTTTCTTT. Its translation is CASSLRGGAEAFF. The entire variable domain, with the rest obtained from reference TRBV5-1 and TRBJ1-1, is as follows: KAGVTQTPRYLIKTRGQQVTLSCSPISGHRSVSWYQQTPGQGLQFLFEYFSETQRNKGNFPGRFSGRQFSNSRSEMNVSTLELGDSALYLCASSLRGGAEAFFGQGTRLTVV.

The chain uses TRBV9 and TRBJ2-2, with D tentatively TRBD2 (7 bases). V lost 4 bases and J lost 4, with 14 bases in between. The CDR3 is 15 residues long. The V gene's germline CDR1 is SGDLS and CDR2 YYNGEE. The CDR3 here is CASSKGGGGTGELFF. The CDR3 DNA reads TGTGCCAGCAGCAAAGGGGGAGGGGGCACCGGGGAGCTGTTTTTT.

The chain links TRBV28 to TRBJ1-3; perhaps TRBD1 as D (6 bases). The germline CDR1 and CDR2 sequences are MDHEN and SYDVKM. This CDR3 region has 14 residues. V was pared by 6 bases and J by 9 bases, with 18 bases between. CDR3 in amino acids: CASRTTGRGGTIYF. In DNA, the CDR3 is TGTGCCAGCAGGACTACAGGGAGAGGAGGCACCATATATTTT.

This clone appeared once. The rearrangement joins TRBV13 to TRBJ2-1; TRBD1 matches at 12 bases. With V trimmed by 5 bases and J by 5 bases, 7 bases remained unmatched. This CDR3 has 16 amino acids. CDR1 is PRHDT, CDR2 FYEKMQ, per germline (reference sequence). The CDR3 sequence: CASSGGQGASNNEQFF. CDR3 bases: TGTGCCAGCAGCGGGGGACAGGGGGCGAGCAACAATGAGCAGTTCTTC.

V is TRBV5-8 and J is TRBJ2-2, with TRBD1 identical over 7 bases. The CDR3 length is 15 residues. The trim removed 3 bases at V and 0 bases at J, leaving 2 bases unmatched. Germline CDR1 and CDR2: SGHTS and YDEGEE. The CDR3 nucleotides read TGTGCCAGCAGCTGGGACAGCGCGAACACCGGGGAGCTGTTTTTT. Translated, it gives CASSWDSANTGELFF. Together with reference TRBV5-8 and TRBJ2-2, the CDR3 gives the full variable domain: EAGVTQSPTHLIKTRGQQATLRCSPISGHTSVYWYQQALGLGLQFLLWYDEGEERNRGNFPPRFSGRQFPNYSSELNVNALELEDSALYLCASSWDSANTGELFFGEGSRLTVL.

The chain is built from TRBV4-2 and TRBJ2-7; tentatively, D is TRBD2 (6 bases). The V end was cut by 1 base, the J end by 2 bases, with 15 bases between. CDR3 length: 16 amino acids. Germline values: CDR1 LGHNA, CDR2 YNFKEQ. CDR3 coding DNA: TGTGCCAGCAGCCAAGCCCTTAGCGGTGTAACCTACGAGCAGTACTTC. Amino acids: CASSQALSGVTYEQYF.

The chain has TRBV7-2 and TRBJ2-5; D is undetermined. V was clipped by 1 base and J by 2 bases, with 8 bases between them. CDR3 length: 14 residues. Germline CDR1 SGHTA, CDR2 FQGNSA. Here the CDR3 DNA reads TGTGCCAGCAGCTTAGTCGAACAGCAAGAGACCCAGTACTTC. This translates into CASSLVEQQETQYF.

The J gene is TRBJ2-3, the V gene TRBV5-6; D is uncertain. Trimming took off 3 bases at V and 3 bases at J, with 11 bases between the two ends. This CDR3 is built from 14 residues. Germline V gives CDR1 SGHDT, CDR2 YYEEEE. CDR3 region: CASSSYDTTDTQYF. The CDR3 DNA follows: TGTGCCAGCAGCTCTTACGACACTACAGATACGCAGTATTTT.

V usage is TRBV4-3 and J usage is TRBJ2-3, with D maybe TRBD2 (5 bases). In germline, CDR1 is LGHNA, CDR2 YSLEER. CDR3 length: 17 amino acids. Trimming stripped 0 bases from V and 3 bases from J, with 16 bases between. This CDR3 is CASSQDYSGSATDTQYF. CDR3 sequence (DNA): TGCGCCAGCAGCCAAGATTACTCGGGGTCCGCGACAGATACGCAGTATTTT.

The chain employs TRBV11-3 and TRBJ2-2; weak D call: TRBD1 (5 bases). Germline CDR1 is SGHNT and CDR2 is YENEEA. The length of the CDR3 is 14 residues. V lost 6 bases to trimming and J lost 4 bases, with 12 bases between them. CDR3 residues: CASSNDDSTGELFF. CDR3 in DNA: TGTGCCAGCAGTAACGATGACAGCACCGGGGAGCTGTTTTTT.

V and J are TRBV24-1 and TRBJ2-5, with a tentative D call TRBD1 (5 bases). Trimming shortened V by 3 bases and J by 1 base, and 11 bases separated the two germline ends. Looked up from germline, CDR1 is KGHDR and CDR2 is SFDVKD. The length of the CDR3 is 15 residues. The chain's CDR3 is CATSDPRGAQETQYF. The CDR3 DNA is TGTGCCACCAGTGATCCTCGTGGGGCCCAAGAGACCCAGTACTTC.

The gene calls are TRBV11-3 and TRBJ2-1, with 12 nucleotides matching TRBD2. The V gene's germline CDR1 is SGHNT and CDR2 YENEEA. This CDR3 is 15 amino acids long. With V trimmed by 4 bases and J by 7 bases, 5 bases remained unmatched. Here the CDR3 reads CASSSRLAGANEQFF. In DNA form, the CDR3 reads TGTGCCAGCAGCTCTCGACTAGCGGGGGCGAATGAGCAGTTCTTC. The variable domain in full, with the rest retrieved from reference TRBV11-3 and TRBJ2-1, is EAGVVQSPRYKIIEKKQPVAFWCNPISGHNTLYWYLQNLGQGPELLIRYENEEAVDDSQLPKDRFSAERLKGVDSTLKIQPAELGDSAVYLCASSSRLAGANEQFFGPGTRLTVL.

The chain is built from TRBV29-1 and TRBJ2-7, with 10 bases lining up with TRBD1. With 7 bases clipped from V and 3 bases from J, the junction kept 3 bases outside the gene matches. Germline V gene data show CDR1 as SQVTM and CDR2 as ANQGSEA. The CDR3 extends over 12 amino acids. CDR3 sequence (DNA): TGCAGCGCCCGGGACAGGGGCTACGAGCAGTACTTC. Its translation: CSARDRGYEQYF.

The J gene is TRBJ2-7, the V gene TRBV27; D not certain. CDR1 and CDR2 from the germline V gene are MNHEY and SMNVEV (reference sequence). V lost 5 bases and J 2 bases, leaving 10 bases between the germline ends. The CDR3 runs to 13 residues. CDR3 amino acids: CASSLQQAYEQYF. CDR3 nucleotides: TGTGCCAGCAGTCTACAGCAGGCCTACGAGCAGTACTTC.

This clone came up once. The rearrangement joins TRBV6-5 to TRBJ1-1; no definite D call. The CDR3 totals 14 residues. V shed 0 bases and J shed 4 bases, with 9 bases lying between them. CDR1 is MNHEY, CDR2 SVGAGI, per germline. The CDR3 reads CASSYSKAGTEAFF. The CDR3 nucleotides read TGTGCCAGCAGTTACTCGAAGGCGGGCACTGAAGCTTTCTTT.

The chain has TRBV9 and TRBJ2-3; a weak D match, TRBD1 (6 bases). The CDR3 extends over 15 amino acids. Trimming shortened V by 2 bases and J by 2 bases, and 12 bases separated the two germline ends. Germline CDR1 and CDR2: SGDLS and YYNGEE. CDR3 protein: CASSVRQGYTDTQYF. CDR3 nucleotides: TGTGCCAGCAGCGTGAGGCAGGGGTACACAGATACGCAGTATTTT.

The chain uses TRBV5-1 and TRBJ2-1, with 9 positions matching TRBD1. Trimming took 7 bases from V and 6 from J; bases not matched to a gene: 11. This CDR3 has 15 residues. Per germline, CDR1 SGHRS and CDR2 YFSETQ. This chain's CDR3 is CASRTGTGTLNEQFF. The CDR3 nucleotides read TGCGCCAGCCGCACCGGGACAGGGACTCTCAATGAGCAGTTCTTC.

This clone has just one count. This chain uses TRBV5-6 with TRBJ2-2; 8 nucleotides match TRBD1. CDR3 length equals 16 residues. Trimming removed 3 bases from V and 7 bases from J; junction bases left unmatched: 11. CDR1 and CDR2 from the germline V gene are SGHDT and YYEEEE. Here the CDR3 reads CASSSRDRPGIGELFF. In nucleotides, the CDR3 is TGTGCCAGCAGCTCCCGGGACAGGCCAGGAATCGGGGAGCTGTTTTTT. Variable domain in full (rest from reference TRBV5-6 and TRBJ2-2): DAGVTQSPTHLIKTRGQQVTLRCSPKSGHDTVSWYQQALGQGPQFIFQYYEEEERQRGNFPDRFSGHQFPNYSSELNVNALLLGDSALYLCASSSRDRPGIGELFFGEGSRLTVL.

Remarks on this clone: One end of the junction does not line up with germline, which may come from a read error. V gene TRBV10-3 combines with J gene TRBJ2-3; weak D call: TRBD2 (6 bases). The CDR3 is 12 residues long. Germline V gives CDR1 ENHRY, CDR2 SYGVKD. CDR3 bases: TGTACCATCAGTGAGGCGGGGGATACGCAGTATTTT. The encoded protein is CTISEAGDTQYF.

The chain employs TRBV5-4 and TRBJ2-7; TRBD1 might be the D (6 bases). The ends were cut back, 4 bases at V and 6 bases at J, with 20 bases in the middle. Germline CDR1 reads SGHNT; CDR2 reads YYREEE (reference sequence). This CDR3 region has 15 residues. CDR3 in amino acids: CASSATARGEGEQYF. The CDR3 DNA sequence: TGTGCCAGCAGCGCCACAGCCAGGGGCGAAGGCGAGCAGTACTTC.

The chain is built from TRBV5-1 and TRBJ1-6, with 10 bases that match TRBD1. The germline CDR1 and CDR2 sequences are SGHRS and YFSETQ. The CDR3 extends over 16 amino acids. V shed 1 base, J shed 7 bases, and the junction held 5 bases outside the gene matches. The CDR3 DNA reads TGCGCCAGCAGCTTGCAACCGGGACAGGGGAATTCACCCCTCCACTTT. Translating it yields CASSLQPGQGNSPLHF.

This clone was counted once. This chain links TRBV5-8 with TRBJ1-5; TRBD1 is a possible D gene (5 bases). Germline CDR1 is SGHTS and CDR2 is YDEGEE. The ends were cut back, 2 bases at V and 0 bases at J, with 15 bases in the middle. This CDR3 has 17 residues. CDR3 residues: CASSFWTISNSNQPQHF. CDR3 sequence (DNA): TGTGCCAGCAGCTTCTGGACAATCTCAAATAGCAATCAGCCCCAGCATTTT.

The chain carries TRBV5-5 and TRBJ2-7; no clear D. V was shortened by 0 bases and J by 3 bases, with 10 bases between the two germline ends. Germline CDR1 SGHKS, CDR2 YYEKEE (reference sequence). The CDR3 spans 14 residues. The CDR3 loop reads CASSLGGQDYEQYF. The CDR3 DNA reads TGTGCCAGCAGCTTGGGCGGTCAAGACTACGAGCAGTACTTC.

A few counts support this clone. The chain has TRBV30 and TRBJ1-3; D is uncertain. The V and J ends lost 4 bases and 0 bases respectively, with 16 bases between them. Germline V lookup: CDR1 GTSNPN, CDR2 SVGIG (reference sequence). The CDR3 loop spans 16 amino acids. The CDR3 nucleotides read TGTGCCTGGACGCGGGAGACGCTTTCCTCTGGAAACACCATATATTTT. It translates to CAWTRETLSSGNTIYF.

This clone was seen a few times. The chain couples TRBV6-4 to TRBJ2-2; maybe TRBD1 (6 bases). The CDR3 contains 15 residues. The V end was cut by 6 bases, the J end by 7 bases, with 18 bases between. The germline V gene encodes CDR1 MRHNA and CDR2 SNTAGT. The CDR3 protein is CASSVQGSGDGELFF. The CDR3 nucleotides are TGTGCCAGCAGCGTACAGGGTTCGGGTGACGGGGAGCTGTTTTTT.

The genes are TRBV30 and TRBJ2-2; the match to TRBD2 covers 8 bases. This CDR3 spans 13 amino acids. Germline values: CDR1 GTSNPN, CDR2 SVGIG (reference sequence). The CDR3 nucleotides are TGTGGATTTCGGACTAGCTACACCGGGGAGCTGTTTTTT. The encoded protein is CGFRTSYTGELFF.

The chain recombines TRBV7-2 with TRBJ2-5; 9 nucleotides match TRBD1. The germline V gene encodes CDR1 SGHTA and CDR2 FQGNSA. The ends lost 7 bases at V and 2 bases at J; junction bases unmatched: 2. This CDR3 is built from 13 residues. CDR3 sequence (DNA): TGTGCCAGCATTGGGACAGGGCAAGAGACCCAGTACTTC. Its translation is CASIGTGQETQYF.